A selection of T cell receptor beta chains follows, all from one sample in a study of breast tumors, draining lymph nodes, adjacent tissues. TCRdb recomputed calls from the multiplex PCR reads with MiXCR, one row per CDR3 protein. In the table there are about 180,000 distinct CDR3 sequences, 30% to 35% of which are singletons. Sequencing input: axillary lymph node tissue. The source of these receptors is a female donor with breast cancer. Some clones in this sample may be carry-over from other donors' samples. The CDR3 runs from the conserved cysteine through the conserved F or W. The D gene is left open where the match is weak. A clone size is listed for some rows: how often the clone was seen (once, few, many), or a class if it is expanded.

abundance	v_gene	j_gene	d_gene	CDR3nt	CDR3aa
many	TRBV12-5	TRBJ2-5	NA	TGTGCTAGTGGTTTGGGGCAGGGCGTCGAGACCCAGTACTTC	CASGLGQGVETQYF
NA	TRBV4-3	TRBJ1-1	NA	TGCGCCAGCAGCCTAGAGCGGGGCTCGCCTGAAGCTTTCTTT	CASSLERGSPEAFF
few	TRBV3-1	TRBJ2-3	NA	TGTGCCAGCAGCCCCTCGGCCGGGGGCGTTATGACAGATACGCAGTATTTT	CASSPSAGGVMTDTQYF
NA	TRBV5-6	TRBJ2-7	NA	TGTGCCAGCAGCCAACGGGGGCCGAGGGAGCGGTACTTC	CASSQRGPRERYF
many	TRBV19	TRBJ1-2	NA	TGTGCCAGTAGTCCCGGGATAACAGGTTACGGCTACACCTTC	CASSPGITGYGYTF
NA	TRBV20-1	TRBJ1-5	NA	TGCAGTGCTCAGCAGGGACGGATCAATCAGCCCCAGCATTTT	CSAQQGRINQPQHF
many	TRBV19	TRBJ2-3	TRBD2	TGTGCCAGTACTAAAGCGGGAGTCGCAGATACGCAGTATTTT	CASTKAGVADTQYF
NA	TRBV4-2	TRBJ2-6	NA	TGTGCCAGCAGCCAAGATCAGGGGACTGGGGCCAACGTCCTGACTTTC	CASSQDQGTGANVLTF
NA	TRBV16	TRBJ1-2	NA	TGTGCCAGCAGTGCTGACCCGGGGACATCCAACTATGGCTACACCTTC	CASSADPGTSNYGYTF
NA	TRBV20-1	TRBJ2-3	TRBD2	TGCAGTGCAGGAGCGGGAGTCGGGTACAATGAGCAGTATTTT	CSAGAGVGYNEQYF
many	TRBV13	TRBJ2-7	NA	TGTGCCAGCAGCTTAGCGGGAGCCGCCTCCTACGAGCAGTACTTC	CASSLAGAASYEQYF
many	TRBV7-9	TRBJ1-2	TRBD1	TGTGCCAGCAGCCTCCCAGGGGGCTGGAACTATGGCTACACCTTC	CASSLPGGWNYGYTF
NA	TRBV24-1	TRBJ2-3	NA	TGTGCCACCCAAGACGGGACGGCCTACAATGAGCAGTATTTT	CATQDGTAYNEQYF
many	TRBV7-2	TRBJ2-1	NA	TGTGCCAGCAGCCCAGAGGGTAACAGCCAATTTTCTTCCTACAATGAGCAGTTCTTC	CASSPEGNSQFSSYNEQFF
NA	TRBV11-2	TRBJ1-4	TRBD1	TGTGCCAGCAGGGGACAGGGCTGGTCTAATGAAAAACTGTTTTTT	CASRGQGWSNEKLFF
many	TRBV20-1	TRBJ1-2	NA	TGCAGTGCTAGGCCGAATGAGGGGCCCGCTTTAGGCTACACCTTC	CSARPNEGPALGYTF
once	TRBV20-1	TRBJ1-2	NA	TGCAGTGCTAGGGCCAGGAATGGTGGCTACACCTTC	CSARARNGGYTF
many	TRBV20-1	TRBJ2-7	TRBD2	TGCAGTGCTCCTCCTCGTGAGAGCGGGACCTACGAGCAGTACTTC	CSAPPRESGTYEQYF
many	TRBV2	TRBJ2-7	NA	TGTGCCAGCAGGATACTCGGCGACGAGCAGTACTTC	CASRILGDEQYF
many	TRBV13	TRBJ1-4	NA	TGTGCCAGCAGCTTAGGGGGGGGCAGGAGAAATGAAAAACTGTTTTTT	CASSLGGGRRNEKLFF
many	TRBV12-3/TRBV12-4	TRBJ2-1	NA	TGTGCCAGCAGTCCACCGACAAGGGAGCAGTTCTTC	CASSPPTREQFF
few	TRBV6-1	TRBJ2-7	NA	TGTGCCAGCAGTGAAGGGGTCCGGACGGGGCCCTACGAGCAGTACTTC	CASSEGVRTGPYEQYF
NA	TRBV29-1	TRBJ2-5	NA	TGCAGCGTTGAAGAGGGAGTGGCCTTGCTTAAGTCCCAGTACTTC	CSVEEGVALLKSQYF
NA	TRBV19	TRBJ2-3	NA	TGTGCCAGTAAGGGGGGGGGGCAGTACACAGATACGCAGTATTTT	CASKGGGQYTDTQYF
NA	TRBV9	TRBJ1-6	TRBD1	TGTGCCAGCAGCGTAGGGGCAGGGGGCAATTCACCCCTCCACTTT	CASSVGAGGNSPLHF
once	TRBV15	TRBJ2-5	TRBD2	TGTGCCACCTCTAGCGGGGGGGTGGCTAGCGGGGGGGCCGGCGTAGAGACCCAGTACTTC	CATSSGGVASGGAGVETQYF
few	TRBV6-2/TRBV6-3	TRBJ2-3	NA	TGTGCCAGCAGGCGGGACCCAGATACGCAGTATTTT	CASRRDPDTQYF
few	TRBV6-2/TRBV6-3	TRBJ2-7	TRBD2	TGTGCCAGCAGTCACTCCCGCGGGGGGCCTTCCTACGAGCAGTACTTC	CASSHSRGGPSYEQYF
NA	TRBV7-2	TRBJ1-1	TRBD1	TGTGCCAGCAGCTTAGGACCGACAGGGGGGGGTCCTGAAGCTTTCTTT	CASSLGPTGGGPEAFF
few	TRBV3-1	TRBJ2-3	TRBD2	TGTGCCAGCAGCCAAGAACGGCTAGCGGGTTACACAGATACGCAGTATTTT	CASSQERLAGYTDTQYF
many	TRBV2	TRBJ1-3	NA	TGTGCCAGCAGTGAACAAAGAGGGGCTGGAAACACCATATATTTT	CASSEQRGAGNTIYF
NA	TRBV27	TRBJ2-1	TRBD2	TGTGCCAGCAGTTTATATACTAGCGCATACTACAATGAGCAGTTCTTC	CASSLYTSAYYNEQFF
NA	TRBV19	TRBJ2-3	TRBD1	TGTGCCAGTAGTGACAGGGGGCGGTACACAGATACGCAGTATTTT	CASSDRGRYTDTQYF
many	TRBV11-2	TRBJ2-5	TRBD2	TGTGCCAGCAGCGAAACAAGCGGGGGGGAAGAGACCCAGTACTTC	CASSETSGGEETQYF
many	TRBV19	TRBJ2-1	TRBD1	TGTGCCAGTAGTATCCGGGACAGTACTTACAATGAGCAGTTCTTC	CASSIRDSTYNEQFF
many	TRBV9	TRBJ2-7	NA	TGTGCCAGCAGCTCAGTAGCCGTTTCGGCCTCCTACGAGCAGTACTTC	CASSSVAVSASYEQYF
many	TRBV19	TRBJ1-4	TRBD1	TGTGCCAGTAGTCTCCATTCCGGGACAGGGGGAGAAAAACTGTTTTTT	CASSLHSGTGGEKLFF